This T cell receptor (beta chain) comes out of a study of T cells expressing NK-cell markers. Study-level information: All TCR beta repertoires analysed originated from sorted CD3+CD56+NKG2C+, CD3+CD56+NKG2C- and CD3+CD56-NKG2C+ T cells. HCMV seropositivity marked seven of the eight sequenced donors; one was seronegative. Study-level results: A handful of donors likewise had their CD3+CD56-NKG2C+ fraction led by these clonotypes.

It was by 5'RACE template switching with UMIs that TCR beta cDNA was made. TCRdb re-called the 5' RACE reads, yielding one record per CDR3 amino acid sequence without DNA. This repertoire includes fewer than 550,000 distinct CDR3 sequences. Notes on this clonotype: Its target is unknown.

The sequencing input was blood T cells: a sorted CD56 or NKG2C T cell subset, CD4+ or CD8+ T cells, or bulk PBMC T cells (not recorded which). The TCR sequence derives from a woman in her 50s in good health.

The CDR3 sequence: CASSQGLGELFF. The chain combines TRBV7-3 with TRBJ2-2; TCRdb designates TRBD1, a call that cannot be tested without DNA. Germline loops: CDR1 SGHTA, CDR2 FQGTGA. The CDR3 length is 12 residues.